The entry that follows covers one T cell receptor (beta chain) sequence. The entry originates in a study of blood T cell repertoires in COVID-19. About the research overall: Researchers got acute and convalescent COVID-19 samples from the United States, Italy and Spain. T cells, B-cell-depleted T cells, or PBMCs supplied cDNA or gDNA.

In the original analysis: Cell counts per sample came from amplifying reference gene primers. Profiled with immunoSEQ multiplex PCR; TCRdb holds only in-frame clones, not every one. D and trimming were read from the DNA, whereas the V and J calls and clone size are those reported in that table. The profile shows about 64,000 clones, about nine tenths of them singletons. The CDR3 loop spans 13 amino acids. Germline lookup yields CDR1 SGHTA and CDR2 FQGTGA. V lost 5 bases and J lost 13; bases outside the gene matches: 13. The sequencing sample was made of peripheral blood. This receptor was identified in a man aged 50 to 60 with active COVID-19. The V and J genes are TRBV7-3 and TRBJ2-5; 7 nucleotides line up with TRBD1. CDR3 nucleotide sequence: TGTGCCAGCAGCCCGGCAGGGGGTGAAGTGCCGTACTTC. As protein: CASSPAGGEVPYF. The full variable domain, with the rest looked up from reference TRBV7-3 and TRBJ2-5, is GAGVSQTPSNKVTEKGKYVELRCDPISGHTALYWYRQSLGQGPEFLIYFQGTGAADDSGLPNDRFFAVRPEGSVSTLKIQRTERGDSAVYLCASSPAGGEVPYFGPGTRLLVL.